This T cell receptor beta chain was documented in a study of PD-1 blockade in mismatch repair-deficient tumors. The CDR3 totals 13 residues. Germline V gene data show CDR1 as SGHRS and CDR2 as YFSETQ. The ends were cut back, 0 bases at V and 9 bases at J, with 13 bases in the middle. This clone was found once. Some clones are missing from TCRdb's copy, which holds only in-frame ones; the method was immunoSEQ multiplex PCR. The table has approximately 22,000 clones, about four fifths seen once. The chain has TRBV5-1 and TRBJ2-7, with D unresolved. The source was peripheral blood, collected 2 weeks after starting pembrolizumab. The source of this sequence is an adult with mismatch repair-deficient cancer. The CDR3 reads CASSLAPQELQYF. CDR3 sequence (DNA): TGCGCCAGCAGCTTGGCCCCTCAAGAATTGCAGTACTTC.